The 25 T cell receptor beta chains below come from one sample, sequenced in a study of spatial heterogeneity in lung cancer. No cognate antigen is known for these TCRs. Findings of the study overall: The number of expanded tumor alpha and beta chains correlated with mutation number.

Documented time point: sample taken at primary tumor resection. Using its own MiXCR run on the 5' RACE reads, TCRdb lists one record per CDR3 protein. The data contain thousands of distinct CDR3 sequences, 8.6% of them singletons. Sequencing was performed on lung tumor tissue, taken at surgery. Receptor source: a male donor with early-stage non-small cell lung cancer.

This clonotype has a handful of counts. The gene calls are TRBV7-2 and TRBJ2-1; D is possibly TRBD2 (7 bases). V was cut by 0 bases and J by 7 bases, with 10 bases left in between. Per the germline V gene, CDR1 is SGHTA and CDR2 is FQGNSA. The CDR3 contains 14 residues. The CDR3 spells CASSLAGGPNEQFF. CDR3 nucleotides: TGTGCCAGCAGCTTAGCGGGGGGGCCTAATGAGCAGTTCTTC.

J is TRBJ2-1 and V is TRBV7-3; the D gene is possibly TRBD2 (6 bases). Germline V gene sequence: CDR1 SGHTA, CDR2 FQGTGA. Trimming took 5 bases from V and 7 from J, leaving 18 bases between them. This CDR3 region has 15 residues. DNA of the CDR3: TGTGCCAGCAGCCCTCTAGCGTCGACGGTGAATGAGCAGTTCTTC. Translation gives CASSPLASTVNEQFF. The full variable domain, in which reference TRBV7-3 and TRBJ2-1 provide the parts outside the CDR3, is GAGVSQTPSNKVTEKGKYVELRCDPISGHTALYWYRQSLGQGPEFLIYFQGTGAADDSGLPNDRFFAVRPEGSVSTLKIQRTERGDSAVYLCASSPLASTVNEQFFGPGTRLTVL.

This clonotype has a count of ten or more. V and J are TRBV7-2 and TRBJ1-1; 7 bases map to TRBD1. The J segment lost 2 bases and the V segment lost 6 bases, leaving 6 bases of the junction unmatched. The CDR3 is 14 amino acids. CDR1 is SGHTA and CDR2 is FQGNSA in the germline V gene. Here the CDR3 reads CASSFQGGNTEAFF. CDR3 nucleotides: TGTGCCAGCAGTTTTCAGGGGGGAAACACTGAAGCTTTCTTT.

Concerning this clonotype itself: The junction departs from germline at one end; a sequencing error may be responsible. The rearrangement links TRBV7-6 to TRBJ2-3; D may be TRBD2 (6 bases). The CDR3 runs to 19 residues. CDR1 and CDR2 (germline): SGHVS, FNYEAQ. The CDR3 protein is CASSCFTGCTGTSLDTKYF. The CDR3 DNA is TGTGCCAGCAGCTGCTTTACTGGGTGTACTGGGACTTCACTAGATACGAAGTATTTT.

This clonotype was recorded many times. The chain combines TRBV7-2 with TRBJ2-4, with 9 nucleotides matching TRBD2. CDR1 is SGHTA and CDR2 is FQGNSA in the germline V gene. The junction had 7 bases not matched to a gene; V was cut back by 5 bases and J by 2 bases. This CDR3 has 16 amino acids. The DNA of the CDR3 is TGTGCCAGCAGCATCCTAGCGGGGAGATCCAAAAACATTCAGTACTTC. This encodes CASSILAGRSKNIQYF. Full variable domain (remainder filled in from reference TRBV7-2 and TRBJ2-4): GAGVSQSPSNKVTEKGKDVELRCDPISGHTALYWYRQSLGQGLEFLIYFQGNSAPDKSGLPSDRFSAERTGGSVSTLTIQRTQQEDSAVYLCASSILAGRSKNIQYFGAGTRLSVL.

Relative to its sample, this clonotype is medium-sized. The CDR3 DNA is TGCAGCGTCCGGCCCAGATCTTTCTTT. Its translation is CSVRPRSFF. The chain uses TRBV29-1 and TRBJ1-1; D not resolved. Between the trimmed V and J ends, which lost 6 bases and 12 bases, there was a span of 11 bases. Germline V gives CDR1 SQVTM, CDR2 ANQGSEA. This CDR3 is 9 amino acids long.

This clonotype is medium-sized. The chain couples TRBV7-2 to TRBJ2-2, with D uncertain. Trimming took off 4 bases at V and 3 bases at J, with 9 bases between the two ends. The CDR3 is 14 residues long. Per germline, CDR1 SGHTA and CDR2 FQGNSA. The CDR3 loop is CASSSAPDTGELFF. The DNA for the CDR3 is TGTGCCAGCAGCTCCGCCCCGGACACCGGGGAGCTGTTTTTT.

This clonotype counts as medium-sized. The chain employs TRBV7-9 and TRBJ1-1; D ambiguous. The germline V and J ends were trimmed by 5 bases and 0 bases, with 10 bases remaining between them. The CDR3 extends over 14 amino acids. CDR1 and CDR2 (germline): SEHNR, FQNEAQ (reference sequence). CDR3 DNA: TGTGCCAGCAGCCAGTTTGGGGTGAACACTGAAGCTTTCTTT. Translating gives CASSQFGVNTEAFF.

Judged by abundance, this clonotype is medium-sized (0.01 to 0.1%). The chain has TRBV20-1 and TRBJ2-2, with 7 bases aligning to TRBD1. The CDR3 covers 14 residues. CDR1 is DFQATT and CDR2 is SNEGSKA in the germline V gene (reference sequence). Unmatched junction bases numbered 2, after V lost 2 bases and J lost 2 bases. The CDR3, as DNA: TGCAGTGCTAGATCAGGGGGAAACACCGGGGAGCTGTTTTTT. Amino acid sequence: CSARSGGNTGELFF.

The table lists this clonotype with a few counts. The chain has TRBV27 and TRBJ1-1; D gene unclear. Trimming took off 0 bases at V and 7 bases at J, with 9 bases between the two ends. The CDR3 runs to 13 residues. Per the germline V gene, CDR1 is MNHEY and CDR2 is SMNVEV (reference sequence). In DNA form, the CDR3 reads TGTGCCAGCAGTTTATCGGCGGGAAATGAAGCTTTCTTT. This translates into CASSLSAGNEAFF.

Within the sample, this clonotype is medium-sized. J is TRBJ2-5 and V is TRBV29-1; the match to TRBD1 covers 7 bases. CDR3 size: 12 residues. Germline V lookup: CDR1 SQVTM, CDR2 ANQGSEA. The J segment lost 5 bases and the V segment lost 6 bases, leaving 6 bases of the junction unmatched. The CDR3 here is CSVMTGLETQYF. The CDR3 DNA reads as TGCAGCGTGATGACAGGGTTGGAGACCCAGTACTTC.

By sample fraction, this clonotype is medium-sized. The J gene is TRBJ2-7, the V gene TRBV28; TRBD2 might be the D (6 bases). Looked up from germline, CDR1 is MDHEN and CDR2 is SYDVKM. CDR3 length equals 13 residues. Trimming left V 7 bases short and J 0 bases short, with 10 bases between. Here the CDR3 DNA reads TGTGCCAGCACTGCGGGGAGCTCCTACGAGCAGTACTTC. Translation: CASTAGSSYEQYF.

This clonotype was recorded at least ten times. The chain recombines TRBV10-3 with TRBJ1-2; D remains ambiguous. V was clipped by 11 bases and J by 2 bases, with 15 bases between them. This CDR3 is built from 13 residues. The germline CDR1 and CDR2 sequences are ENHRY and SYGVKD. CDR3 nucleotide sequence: TGTGCCGCCCTACCCGAGTCCAACTATGGCTACACCTTC. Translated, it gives CAALPESNYGYTF.

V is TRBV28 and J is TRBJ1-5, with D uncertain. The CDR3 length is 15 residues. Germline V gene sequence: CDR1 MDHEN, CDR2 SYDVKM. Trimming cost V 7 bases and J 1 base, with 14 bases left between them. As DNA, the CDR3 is TGTGCCAGCACCCCACCCCGACTGAGCAATCAGCCCCAGCATTTT. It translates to CASTPPRLSNQPQHF. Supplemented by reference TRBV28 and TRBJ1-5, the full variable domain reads DVKVTQSSRYLVKRTGEKVFLECVQDMDHENMFWYRQDPGLGLRLIYFSYDVKMKEKGDIPEGYSVSREKKERFSLILESASTNQTSMYLCASTPPRLSNQPQHFGDGTRLSIL.

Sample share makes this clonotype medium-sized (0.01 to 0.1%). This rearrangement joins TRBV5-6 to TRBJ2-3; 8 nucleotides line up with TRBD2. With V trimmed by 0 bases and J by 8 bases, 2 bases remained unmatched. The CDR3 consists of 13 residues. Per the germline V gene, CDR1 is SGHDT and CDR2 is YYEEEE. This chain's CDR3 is CASSLAGGTTQYF. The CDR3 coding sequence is TGTGCCAGCAGCTTGGCGGGGGGGACTACGCAGTATTTT.

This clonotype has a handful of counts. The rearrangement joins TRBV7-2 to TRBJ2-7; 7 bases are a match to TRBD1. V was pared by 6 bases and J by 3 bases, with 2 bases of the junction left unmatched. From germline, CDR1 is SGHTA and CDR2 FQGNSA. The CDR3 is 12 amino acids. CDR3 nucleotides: TGTGCCAGCAGTTACAGGGGCTACGAGCAGTACTTC. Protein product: CASSYRGYEQYF.

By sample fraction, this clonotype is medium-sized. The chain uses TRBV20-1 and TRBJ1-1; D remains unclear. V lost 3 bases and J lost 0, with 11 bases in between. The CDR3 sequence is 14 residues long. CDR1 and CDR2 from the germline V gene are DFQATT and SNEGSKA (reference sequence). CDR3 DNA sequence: TGCAGTGCTAGCATTCCTGTCATGAACACTGAAGCTTTCTTT. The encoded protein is CSASIPVMNTEAFF.

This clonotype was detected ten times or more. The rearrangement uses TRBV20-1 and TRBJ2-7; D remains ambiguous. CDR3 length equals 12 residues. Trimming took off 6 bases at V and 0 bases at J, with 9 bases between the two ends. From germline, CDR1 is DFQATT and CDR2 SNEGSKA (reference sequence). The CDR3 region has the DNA TGCAGTGCCGCCTCATCCTCCTACGAGCAGTACTTC. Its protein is CSAASSSYEQYF.

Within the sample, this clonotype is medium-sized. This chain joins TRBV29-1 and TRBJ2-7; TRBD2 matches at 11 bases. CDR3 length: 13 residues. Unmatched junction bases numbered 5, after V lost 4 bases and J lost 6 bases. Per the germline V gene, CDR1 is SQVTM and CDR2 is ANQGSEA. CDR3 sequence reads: CSVGASGRSEQYF. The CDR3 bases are TGCAGCGTTGGGGCTAGCGGGAGGTCCGAGCAGTACTTC.

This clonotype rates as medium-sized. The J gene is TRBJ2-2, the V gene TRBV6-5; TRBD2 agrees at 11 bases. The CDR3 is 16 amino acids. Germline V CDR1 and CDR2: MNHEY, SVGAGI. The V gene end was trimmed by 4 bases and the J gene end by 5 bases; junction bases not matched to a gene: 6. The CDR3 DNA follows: TGTGCCAGCAGTTTGCTAGCGGGAGGTGGGACCGGGGAGCTGTTTTTT. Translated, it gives CASSLLAGGGTGELFF.

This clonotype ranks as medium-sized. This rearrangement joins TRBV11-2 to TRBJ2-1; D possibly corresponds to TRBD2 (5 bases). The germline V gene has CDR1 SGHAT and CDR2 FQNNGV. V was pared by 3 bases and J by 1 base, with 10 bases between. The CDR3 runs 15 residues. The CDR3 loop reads CASSLGSSSYNEQFF. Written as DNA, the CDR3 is TGTGCCAGCAGCTTGGGGAGCTCATCCTACAATGAGCAGTTCTTC.

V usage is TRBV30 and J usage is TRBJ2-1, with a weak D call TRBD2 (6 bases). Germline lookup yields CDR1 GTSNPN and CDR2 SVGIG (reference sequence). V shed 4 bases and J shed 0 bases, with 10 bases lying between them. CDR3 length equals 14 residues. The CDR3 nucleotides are TGTGCCTGGATAGGAGGGAGCTCCTACAATGAGCAGTTCTTC. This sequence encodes CAWIGGSSYNEQFF.

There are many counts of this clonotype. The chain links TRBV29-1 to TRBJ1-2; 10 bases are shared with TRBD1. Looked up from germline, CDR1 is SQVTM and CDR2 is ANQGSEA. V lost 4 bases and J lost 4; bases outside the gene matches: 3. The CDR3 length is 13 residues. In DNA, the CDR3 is TGCAGCGTTGGACAGGGGGCGAGCTATGGCTACACCTTC. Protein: CSVGQGASYGYTF.

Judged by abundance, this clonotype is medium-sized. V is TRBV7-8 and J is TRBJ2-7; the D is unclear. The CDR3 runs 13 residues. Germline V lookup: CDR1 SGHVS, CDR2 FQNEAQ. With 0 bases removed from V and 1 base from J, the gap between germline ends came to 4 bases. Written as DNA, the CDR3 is TGTGCCAGCAGCTTAGCCGGGTCCTACGAGCAGTACTTC. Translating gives CASSLAGSYEQYF.

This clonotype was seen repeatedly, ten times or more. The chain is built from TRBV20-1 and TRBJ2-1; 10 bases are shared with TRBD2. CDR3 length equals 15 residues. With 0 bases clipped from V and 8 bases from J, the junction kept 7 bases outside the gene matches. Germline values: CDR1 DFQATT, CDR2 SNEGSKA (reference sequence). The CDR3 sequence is CSARDSPSGRDEQFF. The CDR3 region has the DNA TGCAGTGCTAGAGATAGTCCTAGCGGGAGAGATGAGCAGTTCTTC.